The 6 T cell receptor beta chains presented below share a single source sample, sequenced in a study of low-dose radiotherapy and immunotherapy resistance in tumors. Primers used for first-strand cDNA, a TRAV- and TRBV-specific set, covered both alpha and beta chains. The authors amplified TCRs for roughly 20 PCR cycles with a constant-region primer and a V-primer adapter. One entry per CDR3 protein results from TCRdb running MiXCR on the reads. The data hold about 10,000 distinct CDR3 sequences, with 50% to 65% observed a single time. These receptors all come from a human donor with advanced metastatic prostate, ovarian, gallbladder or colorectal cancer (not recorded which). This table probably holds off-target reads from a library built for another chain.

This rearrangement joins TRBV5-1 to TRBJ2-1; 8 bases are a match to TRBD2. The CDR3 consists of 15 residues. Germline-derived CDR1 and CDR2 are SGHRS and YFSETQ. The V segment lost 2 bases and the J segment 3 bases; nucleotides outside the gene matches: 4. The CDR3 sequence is CASSFSGVGYNEQFF. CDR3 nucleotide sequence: TGCGCCAGCAGCTTTAGCGGGGTGGGCTACAATGAGCAGTTCTTC.

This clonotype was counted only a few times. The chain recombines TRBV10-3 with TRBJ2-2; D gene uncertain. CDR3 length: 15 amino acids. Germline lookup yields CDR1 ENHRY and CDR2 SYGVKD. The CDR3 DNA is TGTGCTTCCCGGCCCGGACCACAGAACACCGGGGAGCTGTTTTTT. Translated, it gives CASRPGPQNTGELFF.

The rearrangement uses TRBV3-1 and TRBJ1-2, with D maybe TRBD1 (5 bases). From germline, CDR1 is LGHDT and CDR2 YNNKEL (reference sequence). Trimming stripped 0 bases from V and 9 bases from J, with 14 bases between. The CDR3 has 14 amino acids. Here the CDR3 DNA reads TGTGCCAGCAGCCAAGATTTAGGGACCTCACGCTACACCTTC. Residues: CASSQDLGTSRYTF.

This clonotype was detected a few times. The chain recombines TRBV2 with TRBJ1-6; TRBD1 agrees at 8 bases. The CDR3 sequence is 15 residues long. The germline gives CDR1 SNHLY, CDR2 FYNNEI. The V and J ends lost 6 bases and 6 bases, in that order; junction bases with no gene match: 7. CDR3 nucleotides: TGTGCCAGCAGCAACGACAGGGGTAGTAATTCACCCCTCCACTTT. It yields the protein CASSNDRGSNSPLHF.

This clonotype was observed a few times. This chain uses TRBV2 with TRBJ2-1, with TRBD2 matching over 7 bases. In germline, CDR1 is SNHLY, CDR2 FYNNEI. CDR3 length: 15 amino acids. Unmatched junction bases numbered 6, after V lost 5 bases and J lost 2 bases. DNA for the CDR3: TGTGCCAGCAGTACCGGGACTATAACCTACAATGAGCAGTTCTTC. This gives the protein CASSTGTITYNEQFF. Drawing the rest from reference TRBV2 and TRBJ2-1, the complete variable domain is EPEVTQTPSHQVTQMGQEVILRCVPISNHLYFYWYRQILGQKVEFLVSFYNNEISEKSEIFDDQFSVERPDGSNFTLKIRSTKLEDSAMYFCASSTGTITYNEQFFGPGTRLTVL.

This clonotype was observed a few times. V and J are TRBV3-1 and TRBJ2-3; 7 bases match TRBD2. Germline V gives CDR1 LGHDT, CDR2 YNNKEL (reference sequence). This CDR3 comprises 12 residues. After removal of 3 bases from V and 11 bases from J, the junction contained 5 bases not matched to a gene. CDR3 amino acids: CASSQQPGGQYF. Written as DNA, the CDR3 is TGTGCCAGCAGCCAGCAGCCGGGGGGGCAGTATTTT.